Listed below are T cell receptor beta chains from one sample, sequenced in a study of T cell changes during pregnancy in multiple sclerosis. The repertoire was sequenced with immunoSEQ multiplex PCR; TCRdb's copy has only in-frame clones and lacks some. The sample shows under 70,000 clones, 90% to 95% of them seen only once. Specimen: peripheral blood, collected after pregnancy. All receptors derive from a female donor in good health, enrolled as a control in a pregnancy study. The CDR3 runs from the conserved cysteine through the conserved F or W. A D gene is named only where the DNA matches it firmly. Clone size is stated in some rows and not others, as once, few, many or a class when expanded.

j_gene,v_gene,abundance,d_gene,CDR3aa,CDR3nt
TRBJ2-6,TRBV6-4,.,.,CASSFQGSGANVLTF,TGTGCCAGCAGTTTTCAGGGATCTGGGGCCAACGTCCTGACTTTC
TRBJ2-1,TRBV7-2,.,TRBD2,CASSFRFSGGRWNEQFF,TGTGCCAGCAGCTTCAGATTTAGCGGGGGGCGCTGGAATGAGCAGTTCTTC
TRBJ2-5,TRBV10-3,.,.,CAISDDSLPQETQYF,TGTGCCATCAGTGACGACAGCCTACCCCAAGAGACCCAGTACTTC
TRBJ1-2,TRBV15,once,TRBD1,CATSEQGVYYGYTF,TGTGCCACCAGCGAACAGGGGGTTTACTATGGCTACACCTTC
TRBJ2-5,TRBV7-9,.,.,CASSLGAGQETQYF,TGTGCCAGCAGCTTAGGGGCAGGTCAAGAGACCCAGTACTTC
TRBJ1-2,TRBV2,.,.,CASSDRGTYGYTF,TGTGCCAGCAGTGACCGGGGGACTTATGGCTACACCTTC
TRBJ2-3,TRBV6-6,once,TRBD2,CASSYSAGGTDTQYF,TGTGCCAGCAGTTACTCAGCGGGGGGCACAGATACGCAGTATTTT
TRBJ1-1,TRBV9,.,.,CASSVDPVMNTEAFF,TGTGCCAGCAGCGTAGATCCGGTCATGAACACTGAAGCTTTCTTT
TRBJ2-7,TRBV7-8,.,TRBD1,CASSPRTGTPYYEQYF,TGTGCCAGCAGCCCCCGGACAGGGACTCCATACTACGAGCAGTACTTC
TRBJ2-1,TRBV5-1,.,TRBD2,CASSLGASGGQSEQFF,TGCGCCAGCAGCCTGGGGGCTAGCGGGGGCCAGAGTGAGCAGTTCTTC
TRBJ2-7,TRBV23-1,.,.,CASSHGDNEQYF,TGCGCCAGCAGTCACGGCGACAACGAGCAGTACTTC
TRBJ2-3,TRBV19,.,TRBD1,CASSLTWTGLTDTQYF,TGTGCCAGTAGTTTGACCTGGACAGGGCTCACAGATACGCAGTATTTT
TRBJ1-3,TRBV7-8,.,.,CASSRGGTTNTIYF,TGTGCCAGCAGCCGCGGGGGAACAACAAACACCATATATTTT
TRBJ1-1,TRBV19,.,.,CASLSGTGSGNTEAFF,TGTGCCAGTCTCTCCGGAACAGGGTCGGGAAACACTGAAGCTTTCTTT
TRBJ2-1,TRBV7-9,.,.,CASSLAASNEQFF,TGTGCCAGCAGCTTAGCAGCCTCCAATGAGCAGTTCTTC
TRBJ1-2,TRBV4-2,.,TRBD1,CASSQDRVGGQSSLYGYTF,TGTGCCAGCAGCCAAGATCGAGTGGGGGGACAGTCATCCCTCTATGGCTACACCTTC
TRBJ2-3,TRBV29-1,once,TRBD2,CSVGSPAGYTDTQYF,TGCAGCGTTGGTAGCCCAGCGGGGTACACAGATACGCAGTATTTT
TRBJ1-4,TRBV2,.,TRBD1,CASILRRTGVGEKLFF,TGTGCCAGCATACTCCGAAGGACAGGGGTGGGTGAAAAACTGTTTTTT
TRBJ1-4,TRBV4-3,.,TRBD1,CASSQDHYRGLNEKLFF,TGCGCCAGCAGCCAAGATCATTACAGGGGGTTAAATGAAAAACTGTTTTTT
TRBJ2-5,TRBV7-2,.,.,CASSPQRAETQYF,TGTGCCAGCAGCCCTCAGCGAGCGGAGACCCAGTACTTC
TRBJ2-5,TRBV9,.,TRBD2,CASSVVAGEQTQYF,TGTGCCAGCAGCGTAGTAGCGGGGGAACAGACCCAGTACTTC